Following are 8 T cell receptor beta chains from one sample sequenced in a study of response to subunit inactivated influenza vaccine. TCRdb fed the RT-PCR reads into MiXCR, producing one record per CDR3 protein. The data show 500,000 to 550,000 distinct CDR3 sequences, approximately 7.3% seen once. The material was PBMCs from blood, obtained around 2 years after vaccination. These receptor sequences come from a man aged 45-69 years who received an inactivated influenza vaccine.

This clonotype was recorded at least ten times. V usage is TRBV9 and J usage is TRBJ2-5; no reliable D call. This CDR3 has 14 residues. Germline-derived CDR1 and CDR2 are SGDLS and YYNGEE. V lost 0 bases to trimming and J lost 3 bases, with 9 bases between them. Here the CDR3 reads CASSVGRREETQYF. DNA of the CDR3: TGTGCCAGCAGCGTAGGAAGGAGAGAAGAGACCCAGTACTTC.

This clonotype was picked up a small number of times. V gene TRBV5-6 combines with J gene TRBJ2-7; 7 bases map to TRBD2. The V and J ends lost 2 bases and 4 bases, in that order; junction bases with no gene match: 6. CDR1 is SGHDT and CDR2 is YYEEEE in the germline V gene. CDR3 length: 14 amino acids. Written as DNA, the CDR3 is TGTGCCAGCAGCTTCGGCGGGAGTATGTACGAGCAGTACTTC. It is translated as CASSFGGSMYEQYF.

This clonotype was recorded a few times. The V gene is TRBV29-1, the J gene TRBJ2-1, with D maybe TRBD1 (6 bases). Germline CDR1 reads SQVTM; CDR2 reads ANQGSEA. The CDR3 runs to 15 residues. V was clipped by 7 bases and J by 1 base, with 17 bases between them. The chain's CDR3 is CSAGKTGLSYNEQFF. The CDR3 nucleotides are TGCAGCGCCGGGAAGACAGGCCTTTCCTACAATGAGCAGTTCTTC.

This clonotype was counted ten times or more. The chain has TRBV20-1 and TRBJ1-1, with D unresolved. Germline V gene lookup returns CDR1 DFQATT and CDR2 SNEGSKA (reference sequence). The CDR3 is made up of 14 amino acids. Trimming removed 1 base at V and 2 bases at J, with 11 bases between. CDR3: CSARASEINTEAFF. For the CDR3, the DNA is TGCAGTGCTAGAGCGTCGGAGATAAACACTGAAGCTTTCTTT.

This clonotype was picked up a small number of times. The CDR3 DNA reads TGCAGCGTTGGGTCAGGGATAACCTACGAGCAGTACTTC. Protein: CSVGSGITYEQYF. The V and J genes are TRBV29-1 and TRBJ2-7; TRBD1 is a possible D gene (5 bases). Trimming cost V 4 bases and J 2 bases, with 12 bases left between them. This CDR3 spans 13 amino acids. Germline lookup yields CDR1 SQVTM and CDR2 ANQGSEA.

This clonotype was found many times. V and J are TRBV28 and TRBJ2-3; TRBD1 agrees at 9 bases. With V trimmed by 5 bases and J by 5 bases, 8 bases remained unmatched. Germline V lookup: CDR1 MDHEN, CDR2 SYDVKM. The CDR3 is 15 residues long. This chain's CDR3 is CASSATGTGRDTQYF. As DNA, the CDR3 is TGTGCCAGCAGTGCTACCGGGACAGGGCGAGATACGCAGTATTTT.

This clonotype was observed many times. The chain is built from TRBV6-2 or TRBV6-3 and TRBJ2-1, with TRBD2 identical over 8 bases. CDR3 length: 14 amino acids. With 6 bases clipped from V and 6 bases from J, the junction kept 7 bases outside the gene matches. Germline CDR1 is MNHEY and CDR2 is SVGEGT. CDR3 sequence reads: CASSSPLAGNEQFF. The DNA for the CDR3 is TGTGCCAGCAGCTCCCCCCTAGCGGGCAATGAGCAGTTCTTC.

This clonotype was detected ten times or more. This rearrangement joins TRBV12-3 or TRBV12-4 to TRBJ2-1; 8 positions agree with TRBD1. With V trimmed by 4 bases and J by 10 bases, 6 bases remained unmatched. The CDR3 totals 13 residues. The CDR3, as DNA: TGTGCCAGCAGTTCGACAGGGGAGAAAGAGCAGTTCTTC. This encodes CASSSTGEKEQFF.